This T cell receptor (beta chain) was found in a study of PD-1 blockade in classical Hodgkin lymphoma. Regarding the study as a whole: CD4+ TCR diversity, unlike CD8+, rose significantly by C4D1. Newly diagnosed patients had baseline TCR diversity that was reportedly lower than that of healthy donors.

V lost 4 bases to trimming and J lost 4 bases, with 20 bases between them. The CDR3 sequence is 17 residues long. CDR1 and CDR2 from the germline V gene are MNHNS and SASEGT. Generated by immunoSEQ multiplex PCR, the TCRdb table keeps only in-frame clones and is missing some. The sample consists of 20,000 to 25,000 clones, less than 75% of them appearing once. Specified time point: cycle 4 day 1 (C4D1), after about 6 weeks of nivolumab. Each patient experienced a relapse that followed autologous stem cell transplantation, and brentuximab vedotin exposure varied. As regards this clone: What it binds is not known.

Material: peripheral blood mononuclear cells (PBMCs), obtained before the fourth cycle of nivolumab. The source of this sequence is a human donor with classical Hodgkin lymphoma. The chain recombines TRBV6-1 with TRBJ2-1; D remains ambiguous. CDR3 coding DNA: TGTGCCAGCAGTGGGAGATTGGGCTCATTATCTTACAATGAGCAGTTCTTC. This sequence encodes CASSGRLGSLSYNEQFF.